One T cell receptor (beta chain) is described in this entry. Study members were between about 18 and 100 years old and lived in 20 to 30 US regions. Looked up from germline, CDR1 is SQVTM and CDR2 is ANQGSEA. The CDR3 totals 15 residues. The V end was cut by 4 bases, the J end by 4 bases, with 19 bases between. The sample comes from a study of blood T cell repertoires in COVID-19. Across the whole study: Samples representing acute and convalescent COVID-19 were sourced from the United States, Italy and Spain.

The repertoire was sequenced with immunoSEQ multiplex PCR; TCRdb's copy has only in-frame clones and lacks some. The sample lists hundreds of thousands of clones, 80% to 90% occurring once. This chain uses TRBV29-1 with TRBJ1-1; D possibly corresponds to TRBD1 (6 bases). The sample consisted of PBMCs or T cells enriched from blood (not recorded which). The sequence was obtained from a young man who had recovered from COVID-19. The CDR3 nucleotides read TGCAGCGTTGGGGGCAAACAGGGATGGGGCACTGAAGCTTTCTTT. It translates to CSVGGKQGWGTEAFF. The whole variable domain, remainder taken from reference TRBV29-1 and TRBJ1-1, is SAVISQKPSRDICQRGTSLTIQCQVDSQVTMMFWYRQQPGQSLTLIATANQGSEATYESGFVIDKFPISRPNLTFSTLTVSNMSPEDSSIYLCSVGGKQGWGTEAFFGQGTRLTVV.